These 20 T cell receptor beta chains were all obtained from the same sample, sequenced in a study of blood T cell repertoires in COVID-19. Only in-frame clones appear in the TCRdb table, and some are missing; sequencing was by immunoSEQ multiplex PCR. The sample holds about 170,000 clones, about 93% seen once. The material sequenced was peripheral blood. The receptor source for this set is a woman in her forties or fifties with acute or convalescent COVID-19.

The V call is TRBV11-1, the J call TRBJ2-7, with D possibly matching TRBD1 (6 bases). The V gene lost 5 bases and the J gene lost 2 bases, with 16 bases spanning the gap. CDR1 is SGHAT and CDR2 is FQDESV in the germline V gene (reference sequence). CDR3 size: 15 residues. The CDR3 loop is CASSRTDESTYEQYF. The CDR3 nucleotides are TGTGCCAGCAGCCGGACAGACGAGTCTACCTACGAGCAGTACTTC.

The rearrangement joins TRBV30 to TRBJ1-3; D may be TRBD1 (5 bases). CDR3 length: 17 residues. CDR1 is GTSNPN, CDR2 SVGIG, per germline (reference sequence). Trimming left V 5 bases short and J 1 base short, with 21 bases between. The CDR3 protein is CAWLGGPGRASGNTIYF. As DNA, the CDR3 is TGTGCCTGGTTGGGGGGACCGGGACGCGCTTCTGGAAACACCATATATTTT.

The chain couples TRBV7-2 to TRBJ2-6, with 11 bases identical to TRBD2. CDR1 and CDR2 (germline): SGHTA, FQGNSA. This CDR3 region has 17 residues. Trimming cost V 2 bases and J 4 bases; bases outside gene matches: 4. The CDR3 is CASSLRLAGGGANVLTF. The CDR3 DNA reads as TGTGCCAGCAGCTTACGTCTAGCGGGAGGAGGGGCCAACGTCCTGACTTTC.

The J gene is TRBJ2-7, the V gene TRBV4-3, with D maybe TRBD1 (6 bases). Deletions cut 0 bases from V and 2 bases from J, with 11 bases between. Germline values: CDR1 LGHNA, CDR2 YSLEER. The CDR3 is 15 amino acids. The CDR3 nucleotides read TGCGCCAGCAGCCAAGAATCGGGACAACCCTACGAGCAGTACTTC. Protein sequence: CASSQESGQPYEQYF.

The chain joins TRBV15 to TRBJ2-2; tentative D call: TRBD2 (6 bases). Germline V gene lookup returns CDR1 LNHNV and CDR2 YYDKDF (reference sequence). The CDR3 is 15 residues long. Trimming pared 5 bases from V and 3 bases from J, leaving 13 bases between. The CDR3 reads CATSAGRRDTGELFF. Written as DNA, the CDR3 is TGTGCCACCAGCGCGGGGAGGCGTGACACCGGGGAGCTGTTTTTT.

The chain carries TRBV7-9 and TRBJ2-7, with 8 bases lining up with TRBD1. V was pared by 5 bases and J by 4 bases, with 7 bases of the junction left unmatched. The CDR3 runs to 14 residues. Germline V gene data show CDR1 as SEHNR and CDR2 as FQNEAQ (reference sequence). CDR3 in DNA: TGTGCCAGCAGCCCTCCCTGGACAGGGTACGAGCAGTACTTC. This codes for CASSPPWTGYEQYF.

This sequence joins TRBV19 and TRBJ1-4; D perhaps matches TRBD1 (5 bases). V dropped 4 bases and J dropped 8 bases, with 14 bases sitting between them. This CDR3 contains 14 residues. In germline, CDR1 is LNHDA, CDR2 SQIVND (reference sequence). The chain's CDR3 is CASSKRQLGEKLFF. In DNA form, the CDR3 reads TGTGCCAGTAGTAAAAGACAGTTAGGGGAAAAACTGTTTTTT.

This clone was recorded only once. The chain employs TRBV30 and TRBJ2-6; D not certain. The CDR3 sequence is 14 residues long. CDR1 GTSNPN and CDR2 SVGIG come from the germline V gene (reference sequence). The V gene lost 8 bases and the J gene lost 0 bases, with 11 bases spanning the gap. The CDR3 nucleotides read TGTGCCACCACCGCAGACTCTGGGGCCAACGTCCTGACTTTC. Translated: CATTADSGANVLTF.

The chain recombines TRBV20-1 with TRBJ1-5; 7 bases match TRBD1. The CDR3 runs 13 residues. V shed 3 bases and J 5 bases; nucleotides not matched to a gene: 4. The germline CDR1 and CDR2 sequences are DFQATT and SNEGSKA (reference sequence). The CDR3 protein is CSASRQGDQPQHF. CDR3 DNA sequence: TGCAGTGCTAGTCGACAGGGTGATCAGCCCCAGCATTTT.

The chain is built from TRBV19 and TRBJ1-2; 7 bases agree with TRBD1. Germline trimming cut 7 bases from V and 5 bases from J; bases unmatched to any gene: 16. CDR1 is LNHDA and CDR2 is SQIVND in the germline V gene (reference sequence). CDR3 length equals 16 residues. For the CDR3, the DNA is TGTGCCAGTACCGTCGACAGGGAAGGGAGCTTTTATGGCTACACCTTC. Translating it yields CASTVDREGSFYGYTF.

This chain connects TRBV19 to TRBJ2-5; D might be TRBD1 (6 bases). There are 12 residues in the CDR3. V was cut by 7 bases and J by 2 bases, with 8 bases left in between. CDR1 is LNHDA, CDR2 SQIVND, per germline (reference sequence). CDR3 residues: CASKGVQETQYF. The CDR3, as DNA: TGTGCCAGTAAGGGGGTTCAAGAGACCCAGTACTTC.

This clone was seen a handful of times. V gene TRBV5-1 combines with J gene TRBJ2-7; 8 bases are shared with TRBD1. This CDR3 is 15 amino acids long. V gave up 4 bases and J gave up 3 bases; unmatched junction bases: 9. CDR1 and CDR2 (germline): SGHRS, YFSETQ. This CDR3 reads CASSLRDRSSYEQYF. As DNA, the CDR3 is TGCGCCAGCAGCCTACGGGACAGGTCGAGCTACGAGCAGTACTTC.

V gene TRBV5-8 combines with J gene TRBJ2-6; D is ambiguous. Germline assignment: CDR1 SGHTS and CDR2 YDEGEE. V was shortened by 0 bases and J by 0 bases, with 10 bases between the two germline ends. The CDR3 has 17 residues. The CDR3 sequence is CASSLGLMNSGANVLTF. CDR3 in DNA: TGTGCCAGCAGCTTGGGACTGATGAACTCTGGGGCCAACGTCCTGACTTTC.

This clone was observed once. This chain connects TRBV5-6 to TRBJ2-7; TRBD2 aligns across 14 bases. CDR1 and CDR2 from the germline V gene are SGHDT and YYEEEE. V gave up 2 bases and J gave up 7 bases; unmatched junction bases: 8. This CDR3 has 16 amino acids. The DNA of the CDR3 is TGTGCCAGCAGCTTAGCCGGGACTAGCGGGGGTCTTGAGCAGTACTTC. Translated, it gives CASSLAGTSGGLEQYF. Together with reference TRBV5-6 and TRBJ2-7, the CDR3 gives the full variable domain: DAGVTQSPTHLIKTRGQQVTLRCSPKSGHDTVSWYQQALGQGPQFIFQYYEEEERQRGNFPDRFSGHQFPNYSSELNVNALLLGDSALYLCASSLAGTSGGLEQYFGPGTRLTVT.

V is TRBV11-1 and J is TRBJ2-7; tentatively, D is TRBD2 (5 bases). This CDR3 is built from 11 residues. Germline V gene data show CDR1 as SGHAT and CDR2 as FQDESV (reference sequence). Trimming cost V 5 bases and J 7 bases, with 9 bases left between them. The chain's CDR3 is CASSLSGEQYF. The DNA for the CDR3 is TGTGCCAGCAGCCTCTCGGGAGAGCAGTACTTC.

For the CDR3, the DNA is TGTGCCAGCAGCGGCGGGGGACTTGAGAACACCATATATTTT. As protein: CASSGGGLENTIYF. This chain links TRBV5-5 with TRBJ1-3; D perhaps matches TRBD1 (5 bases). Looked up from germline, CDR1 is SGHKS and CDR2 is YYEKEE (reference sequence). The ends were cut back, 4 bases at V and 7 bases at J, with 15 bases in the middle. The length of the CDR3 is 14 residues. The complete variable domain, with remaining parts taken from reference TRBV5-5 and TRBJ1-3, reads DAGVTQSPTHLIKTRGQQVTLRCSPISGHKSVSWYQQVLGQGPQFIFQYYEKEERGRGNFPDRFSARQFPNYSSELNVNALLLGDSALYLCASSGGGLENTIYFGEGSWLTVV.

The rearrangement joins TRBV28 to TRBJ1-5; D is uncertain. Germline V gene lookup returns CDR1 MDHEN and CDR2 SYDVKM. Trimming left V 4 bases short and J 7 bases short, with 11 bases between. The CDR3 consists of 13 residues. CDR3 sequence (DNA): TGTGCCAGCAGTTCCCCTTTGAGACAGCCCCAGCATTTT. Its protein product is CASSSPLRQPQHF.

The chain employs TRBV7-8 and TRBJ2-2; D gene ambiguous. V lost 1 base and J lost 5, with 8 bases in between. The V gene's germline CDR1 is SGHVS and CDR2 FQNEAQ. The CDR3 has 14 amino acids. The CDR3, as DNA: TGTGCCAGCAGCTTAGACTCAACGACCGGGGAGCTGTTTTTT. Its translation: CASSLDSTTGELFF.

The V gene is TRBV2, the J gene TRBJ1-2; 7 nucleotides match TRBD1. V shed 4 bases and J 4 bases; nucleotides not matched to a gene: 6. CDR3 length equals 14 residues. CDR1 is SNHLY, CDR2 FYNNEI, per germline. This CDR3 reads CASSVDRDSYGYTF. In DNA, the CDR3 is TGTGCCAGCAGTGTTGACAGGGATTCCTATGGCTACACCTTC.

The chain carries TRBV19 and TRBJ1-1, with D unclear. V was trimmed by 1 base and J by 0 bases, leaving 9 bases between them. The CDR3 runs 15 residues. CDR1 is LNHDA and CDR2 is SQIVND in the germline V gene (reference sequence). DNA of the CDR3: TGTGCCAGTAGTATAGCACCGGAGATGAACACTGAAGCTTTCTTT. It is translated as CASSIAPEMNTEAFF.